The clone carrying this TCR beta chain was counted ten times or more. Antigen unknown. This entry comes from a study of T cells after yellow fever vaccination. Study observations and caveats: Peaking faster, on day 5 versus 15, the secondary response was nonetheless weaker. Clones from primary vaccination mostly reappeared after the booster (approximately 96% CD4, around 90% CD8).

Template switching with 5'RACE generated the TCR cDNA and added a universal primer site and UMIs. From the 5' RACE reads, TCRdb called clonotypes with MiXCR, one entry per CDR3 protein. The sample shows 350,000 to 450,000 distinct CDR3 sequences, approximately 19% of them seen only once. This CDR3 has 10 amino acids. Unmatched junction bases numbered 7, after V lost 8 bases and J lost 12 bases. In germline, CDR1 is DFQATT, CDR2 SNEGSKA (reference sequence). This TCR derives from a man younger than 30 who received the YFV17D yellow fever vaccine. This rearrangement joins TRBV20-1 to TRBJ2-4; 7 bases agree with TRBD2. The sequencing used PBMCs, collected before the yellow fever booster vaccination. CDR3 nucleotide sequence: TGCAGTAGCGAGCGGGGAAGTCAGTACTTC. Translation: CSSERGSQYF.